Listed below are T cell receptor beta chains from one sample, sequenced in a study of shared clonotypes between healthy human individuals. Assay used: immunoSEQ multiplex PCR; TCRdb lists only in-frame clones, some missing. Here the sample spans roughly 700,000 clones, over 65% being singletons. Sequenced: memory CD4+ T cells sorted from blood. The receptors come from a woman in her twenties or thirties in good health. The CDR3 runs from the conserved cysteine through the conserved F or W. D genes are given only for firm matches. The size entry is marked missing in some rows and otherwise reads once, few, many or a size class.

v_gene	j_gene	d_gene	abundance	len	CDR3nt	CDR3aa
TRBV5-1	TRBJ2-1	TRBD2	once	15	TGCGCCAGCAGCTTCACTAGCGGATCCTACAATGAGCAGTTCTTC	CASSFTSGSYNEQFF
TRBV25-1	TRBJ2-7	TRBD1	.	14	TGTGCCAGCAGTGGCCGGACAGGGGGCTACGAGCAGTACTTC	CASSGRTGGYEQYF
TRBV7-2	TRBJ2-1	TRBD1	.	13	TGTGCCAGCAGCTTGCGGACAGGGGATGAGCAGTTCTTC	CASSLRTGDEQFF
TRBV18	TRBJ1-2	.	.	14	TGTGCCAGCTCACCAATGGGAGAGAACTATGGCTACACCTTC	CASSPMGENYGYTF
TRBV25-1	TRBJ2-7	.	.	14	TGTGCCAGCAGTGACCAGCGGAGTAACTACGAGCAGTACTTC	CASSDQRSNYEQYF
TRBV7-3	TRBJ2-1	TRBD2	.	18	TGTGCCAGCAGCTTAGGGACTAGCGGGGAGACACTACGCAATGAGCAGTTCTTC	CASSLGTSGETLRNEQFF
TRBV25-1	TRBJ1-4	.	once	14	TGTGCCAGCAGTGACGCGGGGGCTACAGGAAAACTGTTTTTT	CASSDAGATGKLFF
TRBV5-1	TRBJ2-2	TRBD2	.	16	TGCGCCAGCAGCACACGGACTAGCGGGAACACCGGGGAGCTGTTTTTT	CASSTRTSGNTGELFF
TRBV11-2	TRBJ2-5	.	.	15	TGTGCCAGCAGCTTCCAGGTGGGAGGAACAGAGACCCAGTACTTC	CASSFQVGGTETQYF
TRBV19	TRBJ2-5	.	.	12	TGTGCCAGTAGTACACAACAAGAGACCCAGTACTTC	CASSTQQETQYF
TRBV20-1	TRBJ2-2	.	.	11	TGCAGTGCTAGATGGGGCCGGGAGCTGTTTTTT	CSARWGRELFF
TRBV27	TRBJ2-7	.	.	15	TGTGCCAGCAGTCCCTGGACATTTCTCTCCTACGAGCAGTACTTC	CASSPWTFLSYEQYF
TRBV5-4	TRBJ2-1	TRBD1	.	15	TGTGCCAGCAGCTCGCCGGGACAGGGGCACAATGAGCAGTTCTTC	CASSSPGQGHNEQFF
TRBV7-2	TRBJ2-7	TRBD2	.	16	TGTGCCAGCAGCTTAGCGGGAGGGCCGAGTAGGTACGAGCAGTACTTC	CASSLAGGPSRYEQYF
TRBV28	TRBJ1-1	.	.	14	TGTGCCAGCAGTTTCCAGGGTCTTAACACTGAAGCTTTCTTT	CASSFQGLNTEAFF
TRBV29-1	TRBJ2-1	.	.	13	TGCAGCGCCCTAGTCGCAGGGCGCGGCGAGCAGTTCTTC	CSALVAGRGEQFF
TRBV5-1	TRBJ1-3	.	many	13	TGCGCCAGCAGCTTGGCTGTCCGTGACACCATATATTTT	CASSLAVRDTIYF
TRBV15	TRBJ2-5	TRBD1	.	14	TGTGCCACCAGCCGCCCGGGACAGGGGGCGACCCAGTACTTC	CATSRPGQGATQYF
TRBV25-1	TRBJ2-5	.	.	15	TGTGCCAGCACCTCCACGGTACAGCCCCAAGAGACCCAGTACTTC	CASTSTVQPQETQYF
TRBV28	TRBJ1-1	.	.	15	TGTGCCAGCAGTGCTCCGGGGGGCGCGAACACTGAAGCTTTCTTT	CASSAPGGANTEAFF
TRBV29-1	TRBJ2-5	TRBD1	.	14	TGCAGCGTCGACAGGGGATTGTACCAAGAGACCCAGTACTTC	CSVDRGLYQETQYF
TRBV6-4	TRBJ2-1	.	.	16	TGTGCCAGCAGTGACTCGGTACAGCAAGCCTACAATGAGCAGTTCTTC	CASSDSVQQAYNEQFF
TRBV18	TRBJ1-1	TRBD1	.	14	TGTGCCAGCTCGTCTACAGGGGAGAACACTGAAGCTTTCTTT	CASSSTGENTEAFF
TRBV10-2	TRBJ2-1	.	.	15	TGCGCCAGCCGGGTCGGTGGACAGTTTAAGAATGAGCAGTTCTTC	CASRVGGQFKNEQFF
TRBV27	TRBJ2-6	.	once	16	TGTGCCAGCAGTTTAATGTCTGGCTCTGGGGCCAACGTCCTGACTTTC	CASSLMSGSGANVLTF
TRBV5-6	TRBJ2-1	TRBD2	few	14	TGTGCCAGCAGCAGACTAGCGGGTTACAATGAGCAGTTCTTC	CASSRLAGYNEQFF
TRBV5-1	TRBJ2-7	TRBD1	.	15	TGCGCCAGCAGCCCATCGGGACAGCCCCAACACGAGCAGTACTTC	CASSPSGQPQHEQYF